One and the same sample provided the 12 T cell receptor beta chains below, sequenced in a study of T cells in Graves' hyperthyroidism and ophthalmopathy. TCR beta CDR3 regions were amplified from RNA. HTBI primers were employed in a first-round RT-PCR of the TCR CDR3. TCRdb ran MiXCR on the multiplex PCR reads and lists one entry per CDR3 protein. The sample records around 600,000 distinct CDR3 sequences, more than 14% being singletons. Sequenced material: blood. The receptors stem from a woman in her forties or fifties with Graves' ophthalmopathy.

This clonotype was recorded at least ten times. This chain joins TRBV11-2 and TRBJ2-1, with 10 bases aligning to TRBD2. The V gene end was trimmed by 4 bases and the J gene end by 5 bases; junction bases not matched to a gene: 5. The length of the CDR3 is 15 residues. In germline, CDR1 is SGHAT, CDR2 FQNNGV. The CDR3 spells CASSSGLAVNNEQFF. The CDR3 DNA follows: TGTGCCAGCAGCTCAGGACTAGCGGTTAACAATGAGCAGTTCTTC.

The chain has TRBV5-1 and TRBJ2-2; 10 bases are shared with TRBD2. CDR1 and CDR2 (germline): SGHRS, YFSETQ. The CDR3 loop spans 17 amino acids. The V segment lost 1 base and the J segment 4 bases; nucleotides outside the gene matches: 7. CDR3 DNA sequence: TGCGCCAGCAGCTTGATTCTAGCGGGAGCGGGCACCGGGGAGCTGTTTTTT. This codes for CASSLILAGAGTGELFF.

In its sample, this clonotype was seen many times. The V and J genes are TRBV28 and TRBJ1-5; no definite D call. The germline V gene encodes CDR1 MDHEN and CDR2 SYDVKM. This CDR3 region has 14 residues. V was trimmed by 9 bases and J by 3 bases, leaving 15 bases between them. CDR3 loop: CASWGRNFNQPQHF. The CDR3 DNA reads TGTGCCAGTTGGGGTCGGAACTTCAATCAGCCCCAGCATTTT.

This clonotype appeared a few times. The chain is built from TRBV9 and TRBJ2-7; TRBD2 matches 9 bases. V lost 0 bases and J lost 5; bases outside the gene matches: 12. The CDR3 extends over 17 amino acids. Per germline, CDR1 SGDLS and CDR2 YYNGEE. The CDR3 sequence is CASSVAPAGGPMDEQYF. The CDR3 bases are TGTGCCAGCAGCGTAGCCCCGGCGGGAGGGCCGATGGACGAGCAGTACTTC.

The CDR3 coding sequence is TGCAGTGCTAGAGGGCTAGAAGGGGCCGGGGAGCTGTTTTTT. Amino acid sequence: CSARGLEGAGELFF. V and J are TRBV20-1 and TRBJ2-2, with D maybe TRBD1 (5 bases). This CDR3 is built from 14 residues. The germline V gene encodes CDR1 DFQATT and CDR2 SNEGSKA (reference sequence). V was cut by 1 base and J by 6 bases, with 12 bases left in between.

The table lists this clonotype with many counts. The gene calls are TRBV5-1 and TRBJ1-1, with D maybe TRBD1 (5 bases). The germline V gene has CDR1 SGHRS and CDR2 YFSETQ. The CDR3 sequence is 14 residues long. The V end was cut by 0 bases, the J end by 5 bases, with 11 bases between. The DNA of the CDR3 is TGCGCCAGCAGCTTGGGAGCAGGGAGAACTGAAGCTTTCTTT. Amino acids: CASSLGAGRTEAFF. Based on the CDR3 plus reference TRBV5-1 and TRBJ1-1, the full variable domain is KAGVTQTPRYLIKTRGQQVTLSCSPISGHRSVSWYQQTPGQGLQFLFEYFSETQRNKGNFPGRFSGRQFSNSRSEMNVSTLELGDSALYLCASSLGAGRTEAFFGQGTRLTVV.

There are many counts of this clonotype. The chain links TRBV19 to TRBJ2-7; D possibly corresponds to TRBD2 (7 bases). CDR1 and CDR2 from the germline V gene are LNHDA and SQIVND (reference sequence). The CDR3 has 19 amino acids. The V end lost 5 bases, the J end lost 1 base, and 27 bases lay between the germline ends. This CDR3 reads CASSWSGGRGSVGSYEQYF. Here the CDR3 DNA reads TGTGCCAGTAGTTGGTCCGGGGGGCGCGGATCGGTAGGATCCTACGAGCAGTACTTC.

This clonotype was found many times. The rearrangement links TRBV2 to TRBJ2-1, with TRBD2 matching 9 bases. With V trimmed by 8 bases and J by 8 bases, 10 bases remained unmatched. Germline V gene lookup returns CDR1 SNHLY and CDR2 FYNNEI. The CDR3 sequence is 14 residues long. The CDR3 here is CASPGLAAKHEQFF. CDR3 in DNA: TGTGCCAGCCCGGGACTAGCAGCCAAGCATGAGCAGTTCTTC.

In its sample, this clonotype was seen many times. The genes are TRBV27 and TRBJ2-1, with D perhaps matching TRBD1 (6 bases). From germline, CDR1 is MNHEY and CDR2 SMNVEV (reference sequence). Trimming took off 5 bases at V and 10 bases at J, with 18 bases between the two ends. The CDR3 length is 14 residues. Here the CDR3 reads CASSPKYRVTEQFF. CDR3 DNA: TGTGCCAGCAGTCCAAAGTACAGGGTGACCGAGCAGTTCTTC.

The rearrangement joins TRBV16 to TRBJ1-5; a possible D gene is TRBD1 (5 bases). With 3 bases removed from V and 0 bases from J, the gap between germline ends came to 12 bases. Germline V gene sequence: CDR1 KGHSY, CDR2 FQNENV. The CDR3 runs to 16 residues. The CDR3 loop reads CASSQGTPLSNQPQHF. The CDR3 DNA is TGTGCCAGCAGCCAGGGGACTCCCCTTAGCAATCAGCCCCAGCATTTT.

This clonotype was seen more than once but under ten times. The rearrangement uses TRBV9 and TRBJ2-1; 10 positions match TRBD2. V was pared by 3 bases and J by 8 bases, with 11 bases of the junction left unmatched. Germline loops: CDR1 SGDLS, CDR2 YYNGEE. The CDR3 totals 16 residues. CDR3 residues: CASSAALAGDLYEQFF. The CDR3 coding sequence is TGTGCCAGCAGCGCGGCGCTAGCGGGAGATCTATATGAGCAGTTCTTC.

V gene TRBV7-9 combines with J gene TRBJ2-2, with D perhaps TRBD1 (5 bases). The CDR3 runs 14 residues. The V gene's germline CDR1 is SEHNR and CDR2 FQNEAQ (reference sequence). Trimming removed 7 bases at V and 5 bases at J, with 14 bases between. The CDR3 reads CASTATPGTGELFF. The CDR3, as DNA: TGTGCCAGCACCGCAACCCCAGGGACCGGGGAGCTGTTTTTT.